This section outlines one TCR beta chain sequence together with its context. The antigen is not known. TCRdb's copy holds only in-frame clones and misses some; the assay was immunoSEQ multiplex PCR. Among roughly 50,000 clones listed, around nine tenths were seen once. The sample is drawn from a study of graft-versus-host responses after intestinal transplantation. The V gene's germline CDR1 is SGDLS and CDR2 YYNGEE. This CDR3 is 19 amino acids long. After removal of 2 bases from V and 0 bases from J, the junction contained 10 bases not matched to a gene. Overall study results and limits: Graft-versus-host to host-versus-graft clonal ratios in allografts were high in patients with graft-donor T cell macrochimerism.

The receptor's source is a human donor who was the organ donor for an intestinal transplant. This sequence joins TRBV9 and TRBJ2-1; 11 bases match TRBD2. The sample consisted of unstimulated CD4+ T cells sorted from spleen or lymph node cells, taken before transplant. The CDR3: CASSVRLAGSDTSYNEQFF. The CDR3, as DNA: TGTGCCAGCAGCGTCCGACTAGCGGGATCGGATACCTCCTACAATGAGCAGTTCTTC.